This T cell receptor beta chain came from a study of human T cells and chemical hapten exposure. Study background: It was small differences in pooled library volume that mainly caused per-sample TCR yields to vary.

Study outcomes and limitations: The donors suffered from alopecia, so their immune response may not match that of healthy people.

TCRdb re-analysed the RACE reads in MiXCR, keeping a single row per CDR3 protein. The sample includes a few hundred thousand distinct CDR3 sequences, approximately 5.8% of them seen just once. This clonotype appeared a few times. Its cognate antigen is unknown. Time point in this sample: pre-sensitization, week 0. As to treatment: therapeutic diphenylcyclopropenone sensitization with weekly scalp DPC. Blood collection took place prior to placing each patch test. The receptor's source is a woman under 30 with alopecia areata. Some clones in this sample may be carry-over from other donors' samples. The source was whole blood, collected in connection with sensitization to the hapten diphenylcyclopropenone (DPC).

The CDR3 DNA reads as TGTGCCAGCAGGGACCCCGTTCACTACGAGCAGTACTTC. Protein product: CASRDPVHYEQYF. The V gene is TRBV2, the J gene TRBJ2-7; no clear D. The CDR3 length is 13 residues. The germline gives CDR1 SNHLY, CDR2 FYNNEI. Trimming cost V 6 bases and J 3 bases, with 12 bases left between them.